This T cell receptor beta chain was profiled in a study of T cell responses to AZD1222 COVID-19 vaccine. For the study at large: Pooling covered second doses at about 4 or about 12 weeks.

Germline CDR1 and CDR2: SGHRS and YFSETQ. The junction had 18 bases not matched to a gene; V was cut back by 5 bases and J by 3 bases. The CDR3 length is 18 residues. Remarks on this clone: Its antigen is currently unknown.

TCRdb keeps only in-frame clones here, not all; method: immunoSEQ multiplex PCR. The table lists under 130,000 clones, about 80% of them singletons, with approximately 5% in the top ten. Study-level findings and limits: Seropositive status at baseline applied to only five or six AZD1222 recipients. Variant regions that are unmutated are reportedly the target of nearly half of spike-specific TCRs.

This sequence was found in an adult in good health. The source material was peripheral blood, sampled on day 0 of AZD1222 vaccination. The J gene is TRBJ2-3, the V gene TRBV5-1; 7 nucleotides match TRBD2. Here the CDR3 DNA reads TGCGCCAGCAGGGGCGGAGGGCTAGCGGTTGGGGGTACAGATACGCAGTATTTT. It is translated as CASRGGGLAVGGTDTQYF.